One and the same sample provided the 20 T cell receptor beta chains below, sequenced in a study of T cells in Graves' hyperthyroidism and ophthalmopathy. RNA transcripts provided the source from which TCR beta CDR3 regions were amplified. The study used the HTBI primer set for a first-round RT-PCR of the TCR CDR3. TCRdb re-called the multiplex PCR reads with MiXCR, one entry per CDR3 protein. Of 200,000 or so distinct CDR3 sequences listed, 17% are singletons. Sequencing input: blood. Receptors originate from a woman aged 45-60 years with Graves' hyperthyroidism.

This clonotype was seen at least ten times. This sequence joins TRBV2 and TRBJ1-5, with D unresolved. The CDR3 has 14 residues. Germline-derived CDR1 and CDR2 are SNHLY and FYNNEI. V was pared by 2 bases and J by 5 bases, with 10 bases between. Here the CDR3 reads CASSEPLEHQPQHF. The CDR3 DNA reads as TGTGCCAGCAGTGAACCCTTAGAGCATCAGCCCCAGCATTTT.

This clonotype has a count of ten or more. This chain links TRBV2 with TRBJ2-3, with TRBD2 matching 7 bases. V trimming: 2 bases; J trimming: 4 bases; junction bases outside the gene matches: 9. Per the germline V gene, CDR1 is SNHLY and CDR2 is FYNNEI. The CDR3 totals 16 residues. The CDR3 region is CASSERASGRSDTQYF. CDR3 bases: TGTGCCAGCAGTGAAAGAGCTAGCGGCCGGTCAGATACGCAGTATTTT.

The chain carries TRBV2 and TRBJ1-6; D is perhaps TRBD1 (5 bases). V lost 5 bases and J 9 bases, leaving 11 bases between the germline ends. The CDR3 consists of 13 residues. The germline V gene has CDR1 SNHLY and CDR2 FYNNEI. CDR3 bases: TGTGCCAGCAGTCTAGGGGTTCGTTCACCCCTCCACTTT. It encodes CASSLGVRSPLHF.

This clonotype was found a few times. The V call is TRBV2, the J call TRBJ2-1, with TRBD1 identical over 7 bases. The last part of the DNA fits TRBJ2-7 better; the J call may be wrong. This CDR3 has 15 amino acids. Germline V gene lookup returns CDR1 SNHLY and CDR2 FYNNEI. CDR3 sequence: CASTVDKGQTNEQYF. CDR3 coding DNA: TGTGCCAGCACGGTCGATAAGGGACAGACCAATGAGCAGTACTTC.

This clonotype was recorded a few times. The chain uses TRBV27 and TRBJ2-1, with D perhaps matching TRBD2 (5 bases). The CDR3 is made up of 15 amino acids. Germline V gives CDR1 MNHEY, CDR2 SMNVEV (reference sequence). The V end lost 4 bases, the J end lost 6 bases, and 16 bases lay between the germline ends. This CDR3 is CASSSYREYTNEQFF. As DNA, the CDR3 is TGTGCCAGCAGTTCTTATAGGGAGTATACCAATGAGCAGTTCTTC.

This clonotype was seen at least ten times. The chain couples TRBV7-2 to TRBJ2-5; 11 bases map to TRBD2. V gave up 2 bases and J gave up 7 bases; unmatched junction bases: 15. The CDR3 is 18 amino acids. Germline V gene data show CDR1 as SGHTA and CDR2 as FQGNSA. The DNA for the CDR3 is TGTGCCAGCAGCTTATCCGGGACTAGCGGTGCTCCGATTGTGACCCAGTACTTC. This codes for CASSLSGTSGAPIVTQYF.

This clonotype was detected many times. J is TRBJ1-2 and V is TRBV7-9; D may be TRBD1 (5 bases). V gave up 4 bases and J gave up 4 bases, with 13 bases separating them. This CDR3 has 14 amino acids. The germline V gene encodes CDR1 SEHNR and CDR2 FQNEAQ (reference sequence). The CDR3 DNA sequence: TGTGCCAGCAGCTACGTACAGGCACCCTATGGCTACACCTTC. This sequence encodes CASSYVQAPYGYTF.

This clonotype was counted only a few times. This may be a read error: a much more frequent sequence differs by one nucleotide. The chain is built from TRBV12-3 or TRBV12-4 and TRBJ2-7; 7 nucleotides line up with TRBD2. The CDR3 extends over 12 amino acids. Trimming removed 3 bases from V and 8 bases from J; junction bases left unmatched: 4. CDR3 bases: TGTGCCAGCAGTTTCGCGGGAGTCAAGCAGTACTTC. Encoded protein: CASSFAGVKQYF.

This clonotype was recorded many times. The rearrangement joins TRBV6-1 to TRBJ1-5; D gene unclear. Germline values: CDR1 MNHNS, CDR2 SASEGT. The CDR3 spans 14 residues. Trimming took off 2 bases at V and 7 bases at J, with 12 bases between the two ends. CDR3 sequence reads: CASSEKPFGQPQHF. The CDR3 DNA is TGTGCCAGCAGTGAAAAACCCTTTGGGCAGCCCCAGCATTTT.

This clonotype was counted between two and nine times. This chain connects TRBV5-6 to TRBJ2-2; D may be TRBD2 (6 bases). The CDR3 loop spans 16 amino acids. Germline V gene data show CDR1 as SGHDT and CDR2 as YYEEEE. Trimming cost V 4 bases and J 0 bases, with 13 bases left between them. This CDR3 is CASSRTGTSNTGELFF. The CDR3 region has the DNA TGTGCCAGCAGCAGAACCGGGACTTCGAACACCGGGGAGCTGTTTTTT.

The gene calls are TRBV15 and TRBJ1-6; D unresolved. V was pared by 1 base and J by 6 bases, with 10 bases between. The CDR3 runs 15 residues. Germline CDR1 reads LNHNV; CDR2 reads YYDKDF (reference sequence). The CDR3 loop is CATSRVGQLNSPLHF. CDR3 bases: TGTGCCACCAGCAGAGTTGGGCAGCTTAATTCACCCCTCCACTTT.

This clonotype was counted ten times or more. The gene calls are TRBV5-1 and TRBJ2-7, with 9 bases identical to TRBD1. Per the germline V gene, CDR1 is SGHRS and CDR2 is YFSETQ. The trim removed 3 bases at V and 4 bases at J, leaving 14 bases unmatched. The CDR3 has 17 amino acids. CDR3 residues: CASSYSLGGTGIYEQYF. The CDR3 nucleotides read TGCGCCAGCAGCTACTCCCTTGGAGGGACAGGGATTTACGAGCAGTACTTC.

The chain employs TRBV6-1 and TRBJ1-4, with D perhaps TRBD1 (5 bases). Germline lookup yields CDR1 MNHNS and CDR2 SASEGT. The germline V and J ends were trimmed by 5 bases and 1 base, with 11 bases remaining between them. The CDR3 covers 15 residues. The CDR3 reads CASSTYGGTNEKLFF. The CDR3 bases are TGTGCCAGCAGTACTTACGGGGGAACTAATGAAAAACTGTTTTTT.

This clonotype was counted only a few times. The chain carries TRBV15 and TRBJ2-7; 9 bases are a match to TRBD2. The CDR3 runs 19 residues. Germline V gene sequence: CDR1 LNHNV, CDR2 YYDKDF (reference sequence). V lost 1 base, J lost 4 bases, and 17 bases stayed unmatched. CDR3 DNA sequence: TGTGCCACCAGCAGAGTGGCGGTAGGCGGGAGGGGAAGTCCGTACGAGCAGTACTTC. Translation gives CATSRVAVGGRGSPYEQYF.

This clonotype was seen ten or more times. The chain carries TRBV5-1 and TRBJ2-7; 7 nucleotides align to TRBD2. The CDR3 runs 14 residues. V was pared by 6 bases and J by 7 bases, with 13 bases of the junction left unmatched. Germline V CDR1 and CDR2: SGHRS, YFSETQ. CDR3 sequence: CASTMDALAVEQYF. The CDR3, as DNA: TGCGCCAGCACCATGGACGCCCTAGCGGTAGAGCAGTACTTC.

This clonotype has a count of ten or more. The rearrangement joins TRBV11-3 to TRBJ2-1, with D unresolved. Germline CDR1 is SGHNT and CDR2 is YENEEA. V was cut by 2 bases and J by 5 bases, with 13 bases left in between. The CDR3 contains 15 residues. The DNA of the CDR3 is TGTGCCAGCAGCTTATTTTCACTTCGAGACAATGAGCAGTTCTTC. Amino acids: CASSLFSLRDNEQFF.

This clonotype was counted at least ten times. This rearrangement joins TRBV6-1 to TRBJ2-3; D remains unclear. The CDR3 sequence is 16 residues long. Germline V CDR1 and CDR2: MNHNS, SASEGT. Trimming left V 5 bases short and J 2 bases short, with 17 bases between. The CDR3 DNA sequence: TGTGCCAGCAGTTACCGAGAAATAGCCAACACAGATACGCAGTATTTT. This sequence encodes CASSYREIANTDTQYF.

This clonotype occurred many times. The J gene is TRBJ2-1, the V gene TRBV12-3 or TRBV12-4; D perhaps matches TRBD1 (6 bases). The CDR3 is made up of 17 amino acids. Trimming removed 5 bases from V and 0 bases from J, with 17 bases in between. CDR3 DNA: TGTGCCAGCAGTCCTAGACAGGTTTTTAGCTCCTACAATGAGCAGTTCTTC. Protein sequence: CASSPRQVFSSYNEQFF.

This clonotype was seen at least ten times. The V call is TRBV20-1, the J call TRBJ2-7, with D perhaps matching TRBD1 or TRBD2 (5 bases each). Trimming pared 3 bases from V and 2 bases from J, leaving 20 bases between. Looked up from germline, CDR1 is DFQATT and CDR2 is SNEGSKA (reference sequence). The CDR3 totals 16 residues. CDR3 sequence reads: CSARGVFWESAYEQYF. The CDR3 DNA sequence: TGCAGTGCTAGGGGGGTCTTTTGGGAGAGCGCCTACGAGCAGTACTTC.

The chain recombines TRBV24-1 with TRBJ2-1, with 10 bases lining up with TRBD1. The trim removed 4 bases at V and 3 bases at J, leaving 5 bases unmatched. CDR1 and CDR2 (germline): KGHDR, SFDVKD. This CDR3 contains 16 residues. CDR3 amino acids: CATSDAGQGDYNEQFF. The CDR3 bases are TGTGCCACCAGTGACGCCGGACAGGGGGACTACAATGAGCAGTTCTTC.